This is a list of T cell receptor beta chains from one sample in a study of human T cells and chemical hapten exposure. TCRdb ran MiXCR on the RACE reads and lists one entry per CDR3 protein. The sample comprises 110,000 or so distinct CDR3 sequences, under 40% of which are singletons, and roughly 2.7% rests with the top ten. The source material was whole blood, sampled in connection with sensitization to the hapten diphenylcyclopropenone (DPC). The receptors stem from a middle-aged man with alopecia areata. Some clones in this sample may be carry-over from other donors' samples. Each CDR3 is given with its conserved first and last residue. A D gene is named only where the DNA matches it firmly. Clone size is not always given. Where it is, it says once, few, many or a class for expanded clones.

D,length,V,J,size,DNA,CDR3
NA,14,TRBV7-2,TRBJ1-1,few,TGTGCCAGCAGCCTAGCACAGGGTACCACTGAAGCTTTCTTT,CASSLAQGTTEAFF
NA,13,TRBV5-4,TRBJ2-3,few,TGTGCCAGCACCCTCGCCGCCACAGATACGCAGTATTTT,CASTLAATDTQYF
TRBD1,14,TRBV4-3,TRBJ1-1,NA,TGCGCCAGCAGCCAGAGGGGGCGAGGCACTGAAGCTTTCTTT,CASSQRGRGTEAFF
NA,12,TRBV7-2,TRBJ2-5,NA,TGTGCCAGCAGCTTGGCCTCAGTTCCCCAGTACTTC,CASSLASVPQYF
NA,14,TRBV6-2/TRBV6-3,TRBJ2-3,few,TGTGCCAGCAACATACAGAGAAGCACAGATACGCAGTATTTT,CASNIQRSTDTQYF
NA,12,TRBV11-2,TRBJ1-1,NA,TGTGCCAGCACCCAATTTCGGGAGGAGGCTTTCTTT,CASTQFREEAFF
TRBD2,14,TRBV10-3,TRBJ2-1,few,TGTGCCATCAGTTTTGGGACTAGCGGAGATGAGCAGTTCTTC,CAISFGTSGDEQFF
NA,16,TRBV3-1,TRBJ1-6,NA,TGTGCCAGCAGCCCGGTGCATAGCTCCTATAATTCACCCCTCCACTTT,CASSPVHSSYNSPLHF
NA,15,TRBV9,TRBJ1-5,few,TGTGCCAGCAGCGCCAGCCTCCAGGGGAATCAGCCCCAGCATTTT,CASSASLQGNQPQHF
TRBD2,20,TRBV4-3,TRBJ2-3,NA,TGCGCCAGCAGCCAAAGCCTTATCGCGGGAGGGTCTACTAGCACAGATACGCAGTATTTT,CASSQSLIAGGSTSTDTQYF
TRBD2,14,TRBV25-1,TRBJ2-5,NA,TGTGCCAGCAGCGTGACTAGCGGATCCCAGACCCAGTACTTC,CASSVTSGSQTQYF
NA,14,TRBV7-2,TRBJ2-5,NA,TGTGCCAGCAGCTTAATGTCGCCCGAGGAGACCCAGTACTTC,CASSLMSPEETQYF
TRBD2,13,TRBV6-5,TRBJ2-5,NA,TGTGCCAGCAGACTAGCGGGAGGAGAGACCCAGTACTTC,CASRLAGGETQYF
TRBD1,15,TRBV12-3/TRBV12-4,TRBJ1-5,NA,TGTGCCAGCAGTTTTCACAGGGGCGGCAATCAGCCCCAGCATTTT,CASSFHRGGNQPQHF
NA,16,TRBV7-2,TRBJ2-2,few,TGTGCCAGCAGCTTAGTAACGGGAAGGAGGTCCGGGGAGCTGTTTTTT,CASSLVTGRRSGELFF
NA,13,TRBV4-3,TRBJ1-5,NA,TGCGCCAGCAGCCAAGTCCTTGATCAGCCCCAGCATTTT,CASSQVLDQPQHF
TRBD2,16,TRBV2,TRBJ2-1,NA,TGTGCCAGCAGTGATCTGCGGGAGGGCTCTAAAAATGAGCAGTTCTTC,CASSDLREGSKNEQFF
TRBD1,13,TRBV7-3,TRBJ1-1,few,TGTGCCAGCAGCGGGACAGGGTACACTGAAGCTTTCTTT,CASSGTGYTEAFF
NA,12,TRBV6-5,TRBJ1-1,NA,TGTGCCAGCCTGGACAGCAACACTGAAGCTTTCTTT,CASLDSNTEAFF
NA,13,TRBV28,TRBJ1-1,NA,TGTGCCAGCGGGATAGTTACGAACACTGAAGCTTTCTTT,CASGIVTNTEAFF
NA,14,TRBV20-1,TRBJ2-7,NA,TGCAGTGCTACCCAGCTGCCCTTCTCCTACGAGCAGTACTTC,CSATQLPFSYEQYF
NA,14,TRBV7-9,TRBJ1-6,NA,TGTGCCAGCAGCTTAGTCGGCCCGAGGACACCCCTCCACTTT,CASSLVGPRTPLHF
TRBD2,17,TRBV7-2,TRBJ2-3,many,TGTGCCAGCAGCTGGAGCGGTGGGCTAGCGGGAGCAGATACGCAGTATTTT,CASSWSGGLAGADTQYF
NA,14,TRBV27,TRBJ2-3,few,TGTGCCAGCAGTTCCCAGATGAGCACAGATACGCAGTATTTT,CASSSQMSTDTQYF
NA,17,TRBV7-9,TRBJ2-1,few,TGTGCCAGCAGCTTAGCGTCCGGGACCCATTCCTACAATGAGCAGTTCTTC,CASSLASGTHSYNEQFF
NA,13,TRBV4-3,TRBJ1-5,few,TGCGCCAGCAGCCAAGTTGCAGGGGAGCCCCAGCATTTT,CASSQVAGEPQHF
TRBD2,15,TRBV2,TRBJ2-3,NA,TGTGCCAGCAATCTTGGGACTAGCGGGAGAGATACGCAGTATTTT,CASNLGTSGRDTQYF
NA,15,TRBV7-9,TRBJ2-3,NA,TGTGCCAGCAGCCCGAGGGGCCTCAGCACAGATACGCAGTATTTT,CASSPRGLSTDTQYF
TRBD1,17,TRBV6-6,TRBJ1-1,NA,TGTGCCAGCAGTATGTGGACAGGGGAAGGGATGAACACTGAAGCTTTCTTT,CASSMWTGEGMNTEAFF
NA,16,TRBV6-5,TRBJ2-7,few,TGTGCCAGCAGTTATCGCCAGGAGATAATTTCCTACGAGCAGTACTTC,CASSYRQEIISYEQYF
NA,13,TRBV10-3,TRBJ1-1,NA,TGTGCCATCAGCGTTACTCTAAACACTGAAGCTTTCTTT,CAISVTLNTEAFF
NA,14,TRBV6-1,TRBJ2-5,NA,TGTGCCAGCAGTGCCCGAGGGGGTCAAGAGACCCAGTACTTC,CASSARGGQETQYF
NA,14,TRBV5-1,TRBJ2-7,NA,TGCGCCAGCAGCTCCCGACAGGTCACCTACGAGCAGTACTTC,CASSSRQVTYEQYF
TRBD2,15,TRBV5-6,TRBJ2-1,NA,TGTGCCAGCAGCTACGGTGGCGGGAGTACCTATGAGCAGTTCTTC,CASSYGGGSTYEQFF
NA,13,TRBV3-1,TRBJ2-2,NA,TGTGCCAGCAGCCAATTAAGTAAGGTGGAGCTGTTTTTT,CASSQLSKVELFF
NA,12,TRBV20-1,TRBJ1-1,NA,TGCAGTGCTACCCTCTTCGGTTCTGAAGCTTTCTTT,CSATLFGSEAFF
NA,17,TRBV6-2/TRBV6-3,TRBJ1-3,NA,TGTGCCAGCAGTTACTTGAGCACCGGGGGTCCTGGAAACACCATATATTTT,CASSYLSTGGPGNTIYF
NA,12,TRBV12-3/TRBV12-4,TRBJ1-1,NA,TGTGCCAGCAGTCGGATGCCTCAGGGAACTTTCTTT,CASSRMPQGTFF
TRBD1,13,TRBV29-1,TRBJ1-4,NA,TGCAGCGTCCTGGACAGGGGAACCGCAAAACTGTTTTTT,CSVLDRGTAKLFF
NA,13,TRBV7-2,TRBJ2-2,NA,TGTGCCAGCAGCTTATTAGAGCTCGGGGAGCTGTTTTTT,CASSLLELGELFF
NA,11,TRBV12-3/TRBV12-4,TRBJ2-7,NA,TGTGCCAGCAGTTCGTCGGGGGAGCAGTACTTC,CASSSSGEQYF
NA,14,TRBV4-2,TRBJ1-6,few,TGTGCCAGCAGCCAAGATCAAAATAATTCACCCCTCCACTTT,CASSQDQNNSPLHF